These 16 T cell receptor beta chains originate from one sample sequenced in a study of T cells in women clearing cervical HPV infection. Sequencing was performed with immunoSEQ multiplex PCR; in TCRdb, only in-frame clones are kept and a portion is missing. The sample data list roughly 23,000 clones. The sample comprised blood buffy coat. The receptors were gathered from a woman between 18 and 75 years old with a cervical HPV16 infection that either progressed to CIN3+ or cleared (not recorded which).

In regard to this clone: The read ends 3 residues early relative to the CDR3; the germline J gene fills the gap. The genes are TRBV18 and TRBJ1-2; tentative D call: TRBD1 (6 bases). The V end was cut by 5 bases, the J end by 5 bases, with 21 bases between. CDR1 and CDR2 from the germline V gene are KGHSH and LQKENI. The CDR3 extends over 16 amino acids. The CDR3 loop is CASSAMDSEAKYGYTF. CDR3 DNA, as far as it was read: TGTGCCAGCTCAGCCATGGACAGCGAAGCAAAATATGGC.

Notes on this clone: The read is 3 residues too short to cover the CDR3 end, so that end is filled in from the germline J gene. V and J are TRBV27 and TRBJ2-7; 9 positions agree with TRBD1. CDR1 and CDR2 from the germline V gene are MNHEY and SMNVEV (reference sequence). The CDR3 runs to 14 residues. V was clipped by 3 bases and J by 2 bases; unmatched bases: 2. The sequenced CDR3 bases are TGTGCCAGCAGTTTGACAGGGGGTACCTACGAG. Translating it yields CASSLTGGTYE. Given in full, the CDR3 is CASSLTGGTYEQYF.

Points on this clone: The read halts 3 residues ahead of the CDR3 end, with the missing end drawn from the germline J gene. The V and J genes are TRBV12-3 or TRBV12-4 and TRBJ2-1, with TRBD2 as a possible D gene (7 bases). V dropped 0 bases and J dropped 4 bases, with 13 bases sitting between them. This CDR3 is built from 16 residues. The CDR3 sequence: CASSLARAGAYNEQFF. The sequenced CDR3 bases are TGTGCCAGCAGTTTAGCGCGGGCGGGGGCTTACAATGAG.

Comments on this clone: The read halts 3 residues ahead of the CDR3 end, with the missing end drawn from the germline J gene. This chain connects TRBV20-1 to TRBJ2-7; the match to TRBD2 covers 7 bases. The CDR3 runs 13 residues. CDR1 is DFQATT and CDR2 is SNEGSKA in the germline V gene (reference sequence). The V segment lost 4 bases and the J segment 4 bases; nucleotides outside the gene matches: 7. The CDR3 here is CSATRTRNYEQYF. The CDR3 bases that were read are TGCAGTGCTACCAGGACTAGAAATTACGAG.

In regard to this clone: The CDR3 extends 3 residues past the end of the read, so its final part is completed from the germline J gene. This rearrangement joins TRBV29-1 to TRBJ1-1; no reliable D call. The CDR3 is 13 amino acids. CDR1 and CDR2 from the germline V gene are SQVTM and ANQGSEA. The V end was cut by 6 bases, the J end by 0 bases, with 11 bases between. The part of the CDR3 DNA that was read is TGCAGCGTCACCGGGGAGCTGAACACTGAA. It codes for CSVTGELNTE. The entire CDR3 sequence reads CSVTGELNTEAFF.

To note about this clone: The read falls 3 residues short of the CDR3 end, and the missing part is taken from the germline J gene. The chain recombines TRBV4-1 with TRBJ1-5; D is perhaps TRBD1 (6 bases). The germline V gene has CDR1 MGHRA and CDR2 YSYEKL. V was shortened by 6 bases and J by 1 base, with 16 bases between the two germline ends. This CDR3 is built from 16 residues. The DNA read from the CDR3 is TGCGCCAGCAGGTACCGCCCGGGGGGCAGCAATCAGCCC. It translates to CASRYRPGGSNQP. The CDR3 in its entirety is CASRYRPGGSNQPQHF.

Note on this clone: The sequenced fragment ends 3 residues before the CDR3 boundary, so the rest is inferred from the germline J gene. The rearrangement uses TRBV5-1 and TRBJ2-4; D might be TRBD1 (7 bases). CDR1 is SGHRS and CDR2 is YFSETQ in the germline V gene. V was cut by 4 bases and J by 3 bases, with 29 bases left in between. CDR3 size: 20 residues. The CDR3: CASSLSRQGLPPSGKNIQYF. The CDR3 bases that were read are TGCGCCAGCAGCCTGAGTAGACAGGGACTTCCTCCCTCAGGCAAAAACATT.

Remarks on this clone: The read falls 3 residues short of the CDR3 end, and the missing part is taken from the germline J gene. This rearrangement joins TRBV7-9 to TRBJ2-1; 7 bases fit TRBD1. This CDR3 comprises 11 residues. V was pared by 9 bases and J by 8 bases, with 4 bases of the junction left unmatched. Germline CDR1 SEHNR, CDR2 FQNEAQ (reference sequence). CDR3 DNA, as far as it was read: TGTGCCAGTCGAAGGGGGCATGAG. Its translation: CASRRGHE. The entire CDR3 protein reads CASRRGHEQFF.

The CDR3 bases that were read are TGTGCCAGCAGTCCCGGGACAGAGAACACTGAA. Residues: CASSPGTENTE. The entire CDR3 protein reads CASSPGTENTEAFF. The J gene is TRBJ1-1, the V gene TRBV5-4; 7 bases fit TRBD1. Read coverage stops 3 residues before the CDR3 terminus; the germline J gene supplies the remainder. Germline V CDR1 and CDR2: SGHNT, YYREEE (reference sequence). Unmatched junction bases numbered 5, after V lost 5 bases and J lost 1 base. The CDR3 contains 14 residues.

For this clone: The read stops 3 residues short of the end of the CDR3; the missing end is completed from the germline J gene. The chain has TRBV7-9 and TRBJ2-3; D may be TRBD2 (5 bases). V lost 7 bases, J lost 3 bases, and 8 bases lay in between. Germline V gene sequence: CDR1 SEHNR, CDR2 FQNEAQ (reference sequence). The length of the CDR3 is 12 residues. The CDR3 protein is CASTKRTDTQYF. Partial CDR3 DNA: TGTGCCAGCACCAAGCGGACAGATACG. Combining the CDR3 with reference TRBV7-9 and TRBJ2-3 gives the whole variable domain DTGVSQNPRHKITKRGQNVTFRCDPISEHNRLYWYRQTLGQGPEFLTYFQNEAQLEKSRLLSDRFSAERPKGSFSTLEIQRTEQGDSAMYLCASTKRTDTQYFGPGTRLTVL.

As to this clone: The sequence runs out 3 residues before the end of the CDR3; the remainder is reconstructed from the germline J gene. The rearrangement joins TRBV5-1 to TRBJ1-2; 7 bases align to TRBD1. After removal of 6 bases from V and 7 bases from J, the junction contained 3 bases not matched to a gene. The CDR3 extends over 11 amino acids. The V gene's germline CDR1 is SGHRS and CDR2 YFSETQ. The CDR3 region is CASTSGGGYTF. The covered CDR3 bases are TGCGCCAGCACCTCAGGGGGTGGC.

The DNA read from the CDR3 is TGCAGTGCTAGAGATTCGAAGGGGGCGGGCGACGAG. This translates into CSARDSKGAGDE. The entire CDR3 sequence reads CSARDSKGAGDEQYF. The chain is built from TRBV20-1 and TRBJ2-7, with TRBD1 matching 7 bases. The read stops 3 residues short of the end of the CDR3; the missing end is completed from the germline J gene. With 0 bases clipped from V and 5 bases from J, the junction kept 10 bases outside the gene matches. The CDR3 contains 15 residues. CDR1 and CDR2 (germline): DFQATT, SNEGSKA (reference sequence).

A note on this clone: The CDR3 end is not reached by the read, which stops 3 residues before it; the germline J gene fills it in. The gene calls are TRBV5-5 and TRBJ2-1; D possibly corresponds to TRBD1 (6 bases). The CDR3 has 15 amino acids. Germline lookup yields CDR1 SGHKS and CDR2 YYEKEE (reference sequence). Trimming removed 5 bases at V and 8 bases at J, with 20 bases between. The CDR3 loop is CASSLQGTQGDEQFF. CDR3 DNA, as far as it was read: TGTGCCAGCAGTCTCCAGGGGACCCAAGGGGATGAG.

In regard to this clone: The read gets to within 3 residues of the CDR3 end, and the germline J gene fills in the rest. This chain connects TRBV6-2 or TRBV6-3 to TRBJ1-5, with a tentative D call TRBD1 (6 bases). Germline V CDR1 and CDR2: MNHEY, SVGEGT. The CDR3 is 15 amino acids. The V end lost 6 bases, the J end lost 0 bases, and 12 bases lay between the germline ends. CDR3 residues: CASSKGQTSNQPQHF. CDR3 bases read: TGTGCCAGCAGCAAGGGACAAACTAGCAATCAGCCC.

Concerning this clone: The CDR3 end falls 3 residues outside the read, so it is completed with the germline J gene. The chain combines TRBV7-3 with TRBJ1-1; 7 bases map to TRBD1. V shed 2 bases and J 3 bases; nucleotides not matched to a gene: 6. Germline V gene data show CDR1 as SGHTA and CDR2 as FQGTGA. The CDR3 runs to 15 residues. The sequenced CDR3 bases are TGTGCCAGCAGCTTAGAGGGGGCTGGGTACACTGAA. Its protein product is CASSLEGAGYTE. The whole CDR3 protein reads CASSLEGAGYTEAFF. The full variable domain, with the rest looked up from reference TRBV7-3 and TRBJ1-1, is GAGVSQTPSNKVTEKGKYVELRCDPISGHTALYWYRQSLGQGPEFLIYFQGTGAADDSGLPNDRFFAVRPEGSVSTLKIQRTERGDSAVYLCASSLEGAGYTEAFFGQGTRLTVV.

A note on this clone: The CDR3 goes on 3 residues after the read ends, and that part is filled in from the germline J gene. The gene calls are TRBV7-9 and TRBJ2-2; perhaps TRBD2 as D (6 bases). The ends were cut back, 4 bases at V and 3 bases at J, with 12 bases in the middle. The CDR3 loop spans 15 amino acids. CDR1 is SEHNR and CDR2 is FQNEAQ in the germline V gene (reference sequence). The chain's CDR3 is CASSSWTGDTGELFF. CDR3 DNA, as far as it was read: TGTGCCAGCAGCTCCTGGACGGGGGACACCGGGGAG.